Sequencing of this TCR beta chain was carried out in a study of blood T cell repertoires in COVID-19. While infection was still active, Seattle patients were enrolled and then followed longitudinally. Per the germline V gene, CDR1 is SGHRS and CDR2 is YFSETQ. The CDR3 sequence is 15 residues long. J was trimmed by 6 bases and V by 3 bases; bases with no gene match: 1. Authors' analysis steps: Researchers report that nucleated cell counts were estimated from reference gene primer amplification. Repertoires were generated with immunoSEQ multiplex PCR, while TCRdb's copy carries only in-frame clones and drops some. V and J calls and clone size are copied from that table; D and trimming were computed from the DNA. The repertoire holds roughly 180,000 clones, with roughly 94% as singletons.

This receptor was identified in a man aged 30 to 45 with COVID-19, enrolled during active disease. The V call is TRBV5-1, the J call TRBJ1-6; TRBD1 aligns across 12 bases. The sample comprised peripheral blood. CDR3 protein: CASSWDRGPNSPLHF. The CDR3 DNA reads as TGCGCCAGCAGCTGGGACAGGGGGCCTAATTCACCCCTCCACTTT. Looking up the rest from reference TRBV5-1 and TRBJ1-6 gives the full variable domain: KAGVTQTPRYLIKTRGQQVTLSCSPISGHRSVSWYQQTPGQGLQFLFEYFSETQRNKGNFPGRFSGRQFSNSRSEMNVSTLELGDSALYLCASSWDRGPNSPLHFGNGTRLTVT.